This TCR beta chain was recovered during a study of T cell responses to AZD1222 COVID-19 vaccine. Study findings and constraints: The donor cohort was predominantly white British with a female majority, and clonal diversity may have been underestimated.

V was pared by 0 bases and J by 8 bases, with 13 bases of the junction left unmatched. Germline CDR1 SGHDN, CDR2 FVKESK. There are 18 residues in the CDR3. Only in-frame clones appear in the TCRdb table, and some are missing; sequencing was by immunoSEQ multiplex PCR. This sample has 120,000 to 150,000 clones, with just over 90% found just once. Regarding this clone: Antigen specificity is unknown.

The clonotype originates from an adult in good health. The material sequenced was peripheral blood, taken on day 0 of AZD1222 vaccination. The chain combines TRBV14 with TRBJ2-6; 7 positions agree with TRBD1. The CDR3 loop is CASSQDGDSPLRSNVLTF. CDR3 in DNA: TGTGCCAGCAGCCAAGATGGGGACAGTCCCCTCAGGTCCAACGTCCTGACTTTC. Looking up the rest from reference TRBV14 and TRBJ2-6 gives the full variable domain: EAGVTQFPSHSVIEKGQTVTLRCDPISGHDNLYWYRRVMGKEIKFLLHFVKESKQDESGMPNNRFLAERTGGTYSTLKVQPAELEDSGVYFCASSQDGDSPLRSNVLTFGAGSRLTVL.